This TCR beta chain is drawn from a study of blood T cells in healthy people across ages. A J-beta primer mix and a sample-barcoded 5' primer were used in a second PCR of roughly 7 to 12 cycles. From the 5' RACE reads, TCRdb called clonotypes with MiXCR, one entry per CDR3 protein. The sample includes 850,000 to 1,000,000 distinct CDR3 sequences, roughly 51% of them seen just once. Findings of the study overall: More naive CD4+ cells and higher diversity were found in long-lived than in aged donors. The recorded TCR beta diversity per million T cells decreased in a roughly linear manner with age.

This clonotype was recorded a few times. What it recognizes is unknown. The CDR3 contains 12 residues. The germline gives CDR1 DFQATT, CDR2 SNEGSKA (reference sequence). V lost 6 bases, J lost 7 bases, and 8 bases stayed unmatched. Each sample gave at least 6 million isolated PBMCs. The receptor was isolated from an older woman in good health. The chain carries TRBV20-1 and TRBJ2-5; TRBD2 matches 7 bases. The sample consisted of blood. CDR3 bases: TGCAGTGCGAGCGGGGCAGCCGGGACCCAGTACTTC. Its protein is CSASGAAGTQYF.